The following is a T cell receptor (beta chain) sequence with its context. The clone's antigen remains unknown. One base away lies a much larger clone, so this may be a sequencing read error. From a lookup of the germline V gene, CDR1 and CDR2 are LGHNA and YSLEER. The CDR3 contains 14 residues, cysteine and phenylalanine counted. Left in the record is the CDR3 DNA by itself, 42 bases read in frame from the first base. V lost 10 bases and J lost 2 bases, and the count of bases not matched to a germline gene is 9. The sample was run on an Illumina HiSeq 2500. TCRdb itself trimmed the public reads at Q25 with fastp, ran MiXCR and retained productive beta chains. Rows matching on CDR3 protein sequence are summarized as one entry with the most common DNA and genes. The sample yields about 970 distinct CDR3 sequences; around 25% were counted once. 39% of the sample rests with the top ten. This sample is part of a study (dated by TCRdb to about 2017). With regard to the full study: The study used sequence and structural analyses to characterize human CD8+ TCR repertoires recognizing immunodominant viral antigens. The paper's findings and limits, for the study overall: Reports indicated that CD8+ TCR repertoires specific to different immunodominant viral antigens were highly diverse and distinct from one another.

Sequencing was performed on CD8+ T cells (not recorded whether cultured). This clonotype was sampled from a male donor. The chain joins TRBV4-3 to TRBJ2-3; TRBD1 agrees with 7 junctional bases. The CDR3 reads CANHQGQFTDTQYF. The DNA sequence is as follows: TGCGCCAACCACCAGGGACAGTTCACAGATACGCAGTATTTT.